This is a list of T cell receptor beta chains from one sample in a study of CD8+ T cells in alopecia areata. Here immunoSEQ multiplex PCR was the method, and the copy in TCRdb shows in-frame clones only, minus some. Of under 350,000 clones listed, roughly 64% are singletons. Sequencing used CD4+ T cells sorted from blood, obtained at week 24, from a patient treated with tofacitinib. The receptors stem from a human donor with alopecia areata. The CDR3 runs from the conserved cysteine through the conserved F or W. D genes are given only for firm matches. Size is omitted from some rows. Given values are once, few, many or a class for expanded clones.

TRBJ2-5,TRBV5-5,many,TRBD2,CASSTTSGQQKTQYF,TGTGCCAGCAGCACGACTAGCGGTCAACAGAAGACCCAGTACTTC
TRBJ1-2,TRBV18,NA,NA,CASSPRVGDSYGYTF,TGTGCCAGCTCACCACGGGTAGGGGATAGCTATGGCTACACCTTC
TRBJ2-6,TRBV7-3,once,NA,CASSPGTRTGANVLTF,TGTGCCAGCAGCCCCGGGACAAGGACTGGGGCCAACGTCCTGACTTTC
TRBJ2-5,TRBV5-1,NA,NA,CASSLAGMETQYF,TGCGCCAGCAGCTTGGCGGGGATGGAGACCCAGTACTTC
TRBJ2-3,TRBV4-2,NA,TRBD2,CASVSTSGVMYF,TGTGCCAGCGTATCGACTAGCGGGGTGATGTATTTT
TRBJ2-2,TRBV23-1,few,NA,CASRGQNTGELFF,TGCGCCAGCAGGGGACAGAACACCGGGGAGCTGTTTTTT
TRBJ2-5,TRBV28,few,TRBD2,CASSPDRTSGIFQETQYF,TGTGCCAGCAGCCCAGATAGGACTAGCGGGATATTCCAAGAGACCCAGTACTTC
TRBJ1-5,TRBV4-2,few,NA,CASSQVGSRDQPQHF,TGTGCCAGCAGCCAAGTTGGATCCCGTGATCAGCCCCAGCATTTT
TRBJ1-5,TRBV7-2,NA,NA,CASSLGRQPQHF,TGTGCCAGCAGCTTAGGTCGCCAGCCCCAGCATTTT
TRBJ1-4,TRBV7-2,few,TRBD1,CASSPQSGQGYEKLFF,TGTGCCAGCAGCCCCCAGAGCGGACAGGGTTATGAAAAACTGTTTTTT
TRBJ2-1,TRBV10-3,few,TRBD2,CASSGGAGNEQFF,TGTGCCTCTAGCGGGGGGGCGGGCAATGAGCAGTTCTTC
TRBJ2-1,TRBV27,once,NA,CASSTLNGKSSYNEQFF,TGTGCCAGCAGTACCCTGAACGGAAAGAGCTCCTACAATGAGCAGTTCTTC
TRBJ2-7,TRBV9,NA,NA,CASSEGPGAEQYF,TGTGCCAGCAGCGAGGGCCCAGGGGCCGAGCAGTACTTC
TRBJ2-5,TRBV29-1,NA,TRBD2,CSVVSGGARETQYF,TGCAGCGTTGTAAGCGGGGGGGCCCGGGAGACCCAGTACTTC
TRBJ1-2,TRBV7-8,NA,NA,CASSPTLGDYGYTF,TGTGCCAGCAGCCCAACACTGGGGGACTATGGCTACACCTTC
TRBJ2-3,TRBV5-4,NA,NA,CASSLAMAGDTQYF,TGTGCCAGCAGCTTGGCTATGGCTGGGGATACGCAGTATTTT
TRBJ1-1,TRBV29-1,NA,NA,CSVIPNTEAFF,TGCAGCGTTATTCCGAACACTGAAGCTTTCTTT
TRBJ2-7,TRBV29-1,few,TRBD1,CSVRDRVTYEQYF,TGCAGCGTTCGGGACAGAGTAACCTACGAGCAGTACTTC
TRBJ2-1,TRBV5-1,NA,TRBD1,CASSSRQGVLNEQFF,TGCGCCAGCAGCTCCAGACAGGGGGTTCTAAATGAGCAGTTCTTC
TRBJ2-1,TRBV9,NA,TRBD1,CASSVGDRGYNEQFF,TGTGCCAGCAGCGTAGGAGACAGGGGTTACAATGAGCAGTTCTTC
TRBJ1-3,TRBV9,NA,NA,CASSPHEGGNTIYF,TGTGCCAGCAGCCCCCACGAGGGTGGAAACACCATATATTTT
TRBJ1-2,TRBV15,NA,NA,CATSSGNYGYTF,TGTGCCACCAGCTCTGGGAACTATGGCTACACCTTC
TRBJ2-3,TRBV6-5,NA,NA,CASSKERSSTDTQYF,TGTGCCAGCAGCAAAGAGCGGTCTAGCACAGATACGCAGTATTTT
TRBJ1-1,TRBV5-1,NA,NA,CASRRARGNTEAFF,TGCGCCAGCAGGCGTGCCCGGGGGAACACTGAAGCTTTCTTT
TRBJ2-7,TRBV7-2,NA,TRBD2,CASRPPRAGGRNEQYF,TGTGCCAGCAGACCCCCCCGGGCGGGGGGGCGGAACGAGCAGTACTTC
TRBJ1-5,TRBV27,NA,TRBD1,CASSPGQGAGQPQHF,TGTGCCAGCAGCCCGGGACAGGGGGCGGGTCAGCCCCAGCATTTT
TRBJ2-1,TRBV7-9,NA,NA,CASQRLSYNEQFF,TGTGCCAGCCAGCGCCTTTCCTACAATGAGCAGTTCTTC
TRBJ2-7,TRBV6-1,once,NA,CASSEGSDVEQYF,TGTGCCAGCAGTGAGGGCAGTGATGTCGAGCAGTACTTC
TRBJ2-1,TRBV4-1,many,NA,CASSQRRSSYNEQFF,TGCGCCAGCAGCCAACGACGGAGCTCCTACAATGAGCAGTTCTTC
TRBJ1-6,TRBV6-6,NA,NA,CASSPGGSPLHF,TGTGCCAGCTCTCCTGGGGGTTCACCCCTCCACTTT
TRBJ1-2,TRBV4-1,few,TRBD1,CASSWDSPYGYTF,TGCGCCAGCAGCTGGGACAGCCCCTATGGCTACACCTTC
TRBJ2-3,TRBV7-8,NA,NA,CASSPPTGLDTQYF,TGTGCCAGCAGCCCCCCCACCGGCTTAGATACGCAGTATTTT
TRBJ2-2,TRBV5-4,NA,NA,CASSPEGGSNTGELFF,TGTGCCAGCAGCCCCGAGGGAGGATCGAACACCGGGGAGCTGTTTTTT
TRBJ2-7,TRBV7-2,few,NA,CASSLGGGPAYEQYF,TGTGCCAGCAGCTTAGGTGGGGGGCCCGCCTACGAGCAGTACTTC
TRBJ1-2,TRBV20-1,NA,NA,CSARVGDGYTF,TGCAGTGCTAGAGTGGGAGATGGCTACACCTTC
TRBJ2-7,TRBV18,NA,TRBD1,CASSPQRDRVTYEQYF,TGTGCCAGCTCACCACAGCGGGACAGGGTTACCTACGAGCAGTACTTC
TRBJ1-1,TRBV4-3,few,NA,CASSQVLAMNTEAFF,TGCGCCAGCAGCCAAGTCTTAGCGATGAACACTGAAGCTTTCTTT
TRBJ1-5,TRBV7-4,NA,NA,CASSLQGYSNQPQHF,TGTGCCAGCAGCTTACAGGGCTATAGCAATCAGCCCCAGCATTTT
TRBJ1-4,TRBV30,NA,NA,CAWTPSRGKLFF,TGTGCCTGGACCCCGTCTCGTGGAAAACTGTTTTTT
TRBJ2-1,TRBV27,NA,NA,CASRDIYNEQFF,TGTGCCAGCAGGGACATTTACAATGAGCAGTTCTTC